This passage covers 31 T cell receptor beta chains from one sample sequenced in a study of Ad26.COV2.S vaccination and SARS-CoV-2 variants (dated by TCRdb to the early 2020s). The receptor library was made with the immunoSEQ multiplex PCR assay. TCRdb carries this immuneACCESS record with in-frame sequences only. Its versions omit some clonotypes, under half of them owing to an unresolved V gene in the studies checked, with the rest unexplained. Here the sample has about 250,000 clones; around 87% occur a single time. The ten most abundant clones make up under 4% of the sample. The treatment or condition label on this specimen signifies: 15 to 20 received Ad26.COV2.S at low or high dose, single or two shots; 5 received placebo; per-sample allocation not given. For vaccine and placebo recipients, repertoires were sequenced using samples collected on day 63 after the first injection. This sample comprised peripheral blood, obtained in a trial of Ad26.COV2.S vaccine versus placebo. Source of these receptors: a person aged 18 to 65 who received the Ad26.COV2.S COVID-19 vaccine or a placebo.

The chain uses TRBV10-3 and TRBJ2-1, with 7 nucleotides matching TRBD1. J lost 5 bases, V lost 7 bases, and 5 bases had no gene match. Germline loops: CDR1 ENHRY, CDR2 SYGVKD. This CDR3 is built from 13 residues. The CDR3 sequence: CAITPGQHNEQFF. The CDR3, as DNA: TGTGCCATCACCCCGGGACAGCACAATGAGCAGTTCTTC.

The V call is TRBV6-4, the J call TRBJ2-3, with 11 bases that match TRBD2. The CDR3 totals 16 residues. CDR1 is MRHNA, CDR2 SNTAGT, per germline. V was clipped by 4 bases and J by 1 base; unmatched bases: 4. The CDR3 is CASSVGLAGCTDTQYF. CDR3 DNA: TGTGCCAGCAGTGTTGGACTAGCGGGCTGCACAGATACGCAGTATTTT.

This chain links TRBV28 with TRBJ2-7; D is undetermined. Trimming cost V 6 bases and J 2 bases, with 14 bases left between them. This CDR3 region has 14 residues. The germline V gene encodes CDR1 MDHEN and CDR2 SYDVKM. The CDR3 sequence: CASSPLGLTYEQYF. Written as DNA, the CDR3 is TGTGCCAGCAGCCCCCTAGGGCTTACCTACGAGCAGTACTTC. Looking up the rest from reference TRBV28 and TRBJ2-7 gives the full variable domain: DVKVTQSSRYLVKRTGEKVFLECVQDMDHENMFWYRQDPGLGLRLIYFSYDVKMKEKGDIPEGYSVSREKKERFSLILESASTNQTSMYLCASSPLGLTYEQYFGPGTRLTVT.

The chain has TRBV19 and TRBJ2-1; D unresolved. The CDR3 runs 14 residues. Germline-derived CDR1 and CDR2 are LNHDA and SQIVND (reference sequence). Trimming stripped 1 base from V and 5 bases from J, with 9 bases between. Here the CDR3 reads CASSIVSGNNEQFF. CDR3 nucleotides: TGTGCCAGTAGTATAGTTTCGGGTAACAATGAGCAGTTCTTC.

This chain connects TRBV11-2 to TRBJ1-2; TRBD1 aligns across 8 bases. The CDR3 length is 15 residues. Germline values: CDR1 SGHAT, CDR2 FQNNGV. V was pared by 4 bases and J by 4 bases, with 8 bases of the junction left unmatched. The chain's CDR3 is CASSSPRGPSYGYTF. The DNA for the CDR3 is TGTGCCAGCAGCTCCCCCAGGGGGCCCTCCTATGGCTACACCTTC. The entire variable domain, with the rest obtained from reference TRBV11-2 and TRBJ1-2, is as follows: EAGVAQSPRYKIIEKRQSVAFWCNPISGHATLYWYQQILGQGPKLLIQFQNNGVVDDSQLPKDRFSAERLKGVDSTLKIQPAKLEDSAVYLCASSSPRGPSYGYTFGSGTRLTVV.

This clone was seen a single time. V usage is TRBV27 and J usage is TRBJ2-3; TRBD1 or TRBD2 may be the D gene (6 bases each). The CDR3 is made up of 14 amino acids. With 2 bases removed from V and 5 bases from J, the gap between germline ends came to 11 bases. Germline assignment: CDR1 MNHEY and CDR2 SMNVEV (reference sequence). The CDR3, as DNA: TGTGCCAGCAGTTTAATGGGGGGCCTAGATACGCAGTATTTT. Its protein product is CASSLMGGLDTQYF.

The gene calls are TRBV3-1 (or the pseudogene TRBV3-2) and TRBJ1-1; tentatively, D is TRBD1 (5 bases). V lost 4 bases and J 3 bases, leaving 15 bases between the germline ends. The CDR3 contains 15 residues. Looked up from germline, CDR1 is LGHDT and CDR2 is YNNKEL (reference sequence). The CDR3 reads CASSPTAWDHTEAFF. The CDR3 nucleotides read TGTGCCAGCAGCCCCACCGCCTGGGACCACACTGAAGCTTTCTTT.

The V and J genes are TRBV7-9 and TRBJ2-5; tentatively, D is TRBD1 (7 bases). The CDR3 has 16 amino acids. Trimming took off 5 bases at V and 5 bases at J, with 21 bases between the two ends. Per germline, CDR1 SEHNR and CDR2 FQNEAQ (reference sequence). The CDR3 protein is CASSQAKDRRGETQYF. The CDR3 region has the DNA TGTGCCAGCAGCCAAGCAAAGGACAGGAGGGGCGAGACCCAGTACTTC.

This chain links TRBV3-1 (or the pseudogene TRBV3-2) with TRBJ2-1; 15 positions match TRBD2. The germline gives CDR1 LGHDT, CDR2 YNNKEL (reference sequence). The CDR3 covers 18 residues. V was pared by 3 bases and J by 7 bases, with 10 bases of the junction left unmatched. CDR3 in DNA: TGTGCCAGCAGCCACTTATGGGGACTAGCGGGGGGTCGGAATGAGCAGTTCTTC. Amino acid sequence: CASSHLWGLAGGRNEQFF.

This chain connects TRBV25-1 to TRBJ1-4; D is unresolved. Germline V lookup: CDR1 MGHDK, CDR2 SYGVNS. The CDR3 extends over 12 amino acids. V dropped 4 bases and J dropped 7 bases, with 7 bases sitting between them. CDR3 DNA sequence: TGTGCCAGCAGTGCCGGAAGTGAAAAACTGTTTTTT. It encodes CASSAGSEKLFF.

The rearrangement uses TRBV27 and TRBJ2-7; D possibly corresponds to TRBD1 (5 bases). In germline, CDR1 is MNHEY, CDR2 SMNVEV (reference sequence). V was trimmed by 3 bases and J by 4 bases, leaving 10 bases between them. The CDR3 runs to 13 residues. In nucleotides, the CDR3 is TGTGCCAGCAGTTTGGGCAGGGCGTACGAGCAGTACTTC. Protein product: CASSLGRAYEQYF.

The V and J genes are TRBV5-5 and TRBJ2-7; 12 positions match TRBD1. From germline, CDR1 is SGHKS and CDR2 YYEKEE (reference sequence). This CDR3 spans 15 amino acids. V shed 4 bases, J shed 7 bases, and the junction held 9 bases outside the gene matches. The CDR3 here is CASSGQGTGGWEQYF. Here the CDR3 DNA reads TGTGCCAGCAGCGGACAAGGGACAGGGGGCTGGGAGCAGTACTTC.

This sequence joins TRBV11-2 and TRBJ1-6; D ambiguous. CDR1 and CDR2 from the germline V gene are SGHAT and FQNNGV. The V end was cut by 10 bases, the J end by 7 bases, with 14 bases between. This CDR3 is 13 amino acids long. The CDR3: CAIGSGLNSPLHF. As DNA, the CDR3 is TGTGCCATAGGGAGTGGGCTCAATTCACCCCTCCACTTT.

This chain joins TRBV7-2 and TRBJ1-1; tentative D call: TRBD1 (5 bases). CDR3 size: 13 residues. Germline V gene data show CDR1 as SGHTA and CDR2 as FQGNSA. Trimming pared 6 bases from V and 1 base from J, leaving 9 bases between. Written as DNA, the CDR3 is TGTGCCAGCAGGGGGCTGGAGAACACTGAAGCTTTCTTT. Translation: CASRGLENTEAFF.

The chain has TRBV14 and TRBJ1-1; a possible D gene is TRBD1 (5 bases). Looked up from germline, CDR1 is SGHDN and CDR2 is FVKESK. The CDR3 spans 18 residues. Trimming removed 2 bases from V and 4 bases from J, with 23 bases in between. The CDR3 DNA sequence: TGTGCCAGCAGCCAACGCCGGGGCGTGATGTCGGGGGGCACTGAAGCTTTCTTT. Encoded protein: CASSQRRGVMSGGTEAFF.

The CDR3 bases are TGCGCCAGCAGCGGTTTTGGCCCGGCAGAGACCCAGTACTTC. Translation gives CASSGFGPAETQYF. This sequence joins TRBV5-1 and TRBJ2-5, with D uncertain. The germline V gene has CDR1 SGHRS and CDR2 YFSETQ. CDR3 size: 14 residues. The V end lost 4 bases, the J end lost 4 bases, and 14 bases lay between the germline ends.

This chain uses TRBV5-1 with TRBJ2-7; 11 nucleotides match TRBD1. There are 14 residues in the CDR3. V was clipped by 4 bases and J by 2 bases; unmatched bases: 2. Germline CDR1 reads SGHRS; CDR2 reads YFSETQ. This CDR3 is CASSRGQGAYEQYF. CDR3 DNA sequence: TGCGCCAGCAGCAGGGGACAGGGGGCCTACGAGCAGTACTTC. The whole variable domain, remainder taken from reference TRBV5-1 and TRBJ2-7, is KAGVTQTPRYLIKTRGQQVTLSCSPISGHRSVSWYQQTPGQGLQFLFEYFSETQRNKGNFPGRFSGRQFSNSRSEMNVSTLELGDSALYLCASSRGQGAYEQYFGPGTRLTVT.

This chain links TRBV9 with TRBJ2-6; D gene uncertain. Germline lookup yields CDR1 SGDLS and CDR2 YYNGEE. Trimming shortened V by 3 bases and J by 1 base, and 5 bases separated the two germline ends. The CDR3 loop spans 14 amino acids. DNA of the CDR3: TGTGCCAGCAGCGGGGATTCTGGGGCCAACGTCCTGACTTTC. Amino acid sequence: CASSGDSGANVLTF.

In DNA, the CDR3 is TGTGCCAGCAGTTGGGCGGACCCGGACGAGCAGTACTTC. Amino acids: CASSWADPDEQYF. V and J are TRBV11-2 and TRBJ2-7; D is unresolved. Trimming pared 6 bases from V and 5 bases from J, leaving 14 bases between. This CDR3 has 13 amino acids. Germline CDR1 and CDR2: SGHAT and FQNNGV.

Here the CDR3 DNA reads TGTGCCAGCTCACCCTCGACACTAGGCCAGGGGACTGAAGCTTTCTTT. Translation gives CASSPSTLGQGTEAFF. The chain links TRBV18 to TRBJ1-1; a weak D match, TRBD1 (6 bases). The CDR3 runs 16 residues. V lost 3 bases to trimming and J lost 5 bases, with 19 bases between them. Germline-derived CDR1 and CDR2 are KGHSH and LQKENI.

The chain is built from TRBV7-3 and TRBJ2-2; possible D gene TRBD1, 6 bases. Germline CDR1 is SGHTA and CDR2 is FQGTGA. The V end was cut by 0 bases, the J end by 7 bases, with 12 bases between. This CDR3 comprises 15 residues. CDR3 bases: TGTGCCAGCAGCTTAACCGGACAGCCAGGCGGGGAGCTGTTTTTT. Amino acid sequence: CASSLTGQPGGELFF.

The chain couples TRBV7-3 to TRBJ1-6; 7 bases fit TRBD1. The germline CDR1 and CDR2 sequences are SGHTA and FQGTGA. The CDR3 loop spans 16 amino acids. V was clipped by 4 bases and J by 7 bases; unmatched bases: 10. The CDR3 region is CASSWGQPGTNSPLHF. The CDR3 bases are TGTGCCAGCAGCTGGGGACAGCCGGGTACGAATTCACCCCTCCACTTT.

The sample holds one count of this clone. The J gene is TRBJ2-7, the V gene TRBV4-1, with TRBD1 identical over 8 bases. The CDR3 extends over 15 amino acids. Germline lookup yields CDR1 MGHRA and CDR2 YSYEKL. Trimming took 2 bases from V and 0 from J; bases not matched to a gene: 3. CDR3 nucleotide sequence: TGCGCCAGCAGCCAACAGGGGGCATTCTCCTACGAGCAGTACTTC. Amino acids: CASSQQGAFSYEQYF.

The chain recombines TRBV27 with TRBJ1-6, with D maybe TRBD1 (5 bases). The germline V gene encodes CDR1 MNHEY and CDR2 SMNVEV (reference sequence). This CDR3 comprises 13 residues. Deletions cut 6 bases from V and 7 bases from J, with 10 bases between. The CDR3 DNA is TGTGCCAGCAGGGGGGTAGGGAATTCACCCCTCCACTTT. Translating it yields CASRGVGNSPLHF.

The chain uses TRBV24-1 and TRBJ2-3; TRBD2 matches 10 bases. V trimming: 5 bases; J trimming: 0 bases; junction bases outside the gene matches: 10. The germline CDR1 and CDR2 sequences are KGHDR and SFDVKD. CDR3 length: 18 residues. CDR3: CATSGEAGGLTSTDTQYF. The CDR3 DNA sequence: TGTGCCACCAGTGGAGAAGCGGGGGGGTTAACTAGCACAGATACGCAGTATTTT.

The V gene is TRBV15, the J gene TRBJ2-1; 8 nucleotides align to TRBD1. V trimming: 3 bases; J trimming: 7 bases; junction bases outside the gene matches: 5. The CDR3 consists of 14 residues. In germline, CDR1 is LNHNV, CDR2 YYDKDF (reference sequence). Here the CDR3 reads CATSRGDRRNEQFF. CDR3 DNA sequence: TGTGCCACCAGCAGGGGGGACAGGAGGAATGAGCAGTTCTTC.

This chain links TRBV5-1 with TRBJ2-7; 7 bases are a match to TRBD1. This CDR3 has 15 residues. CDR1 and CDR2 (germline): SGHRS, YFSETQ. V was clipped by 4 bases and J by 2 bases; unmatched bases: 9. The CDR3 here is CASSPGTVPTYEQYF. DNA of the CDR3: TGCGCCAGCAGCCCCGGGACAGTACCGACCTACGAGCAGTACTTC.

The rearrangement links TRBV5-4 to TRBJ1-4, with 8 bases matching TRBD1. The V and J ends lost 6 bases and 7 bases, in that order; junction bases with no gene match: 5. Germline CDR1 SGHNT, CDR2 YYREEE (reference sequence). The CDR3 has 13 amino acids. The CDR3 region has the DNA TGTGCCAGCACTCGACAGGGGAGTGAAAAACTGTTTTTT. The encoded protein is CASTRQGSEKLFF.

The V call is TRBV6-5, the J call TRBJ2-7; D uncertain. The CDR3 spans 14 residues. V was pared by 0 bases and J by 1 base, with 7 bases between. In germline, CDR1 is MNHEY, CDR2 SVGAGI. The CDR3 DNA reads TGTGCCAGCAGTTACTCGGGCAGTTCCTACGAGCAGTACTTC. Translating gives CASSYSGSSYEQYF.

The chain joins TRBV6-1 to TRBJ2-1; the match to TRBD1 covers 9 bases. Germline lookup yields CDR1 MNHNS and CDR2 SASEGT. J lost 7 bases, V lost 0 bases, and 10 bases had no gene match. The CDR3 loop spans 17 amino acids. The DNA of the CDR3 is TGTGCCAGCAGTGAAGCTCCCGGGACAGGGCGAAGAAATGAGCAGTTCTTC. Protein product: CASSEAPGTGRRNEQFF.

This clone was seen only once. This sequence joins TRBV6-5 and TRBJ2-7; perhaps TRBD1 as D (5 bases). This CDR3 is built from 13 residues. Germline V CDR1 and CDR2: MNHEY, SVGAGI. The V end lost 5 bases, the J end lost 9 bases, and 17 bases lay between the germline ends. Written as DNA, the CDR3 is TGTGCCAGCAGTCCCAGGGCTATCCTAGGGCAGTACTTC. It translates to CASSPRAILGQYF.